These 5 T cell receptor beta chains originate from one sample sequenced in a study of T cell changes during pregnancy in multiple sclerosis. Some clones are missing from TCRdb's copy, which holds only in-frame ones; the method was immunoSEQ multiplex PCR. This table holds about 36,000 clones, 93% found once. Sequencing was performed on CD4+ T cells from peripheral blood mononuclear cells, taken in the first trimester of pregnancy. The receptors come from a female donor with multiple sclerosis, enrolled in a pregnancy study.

DNA of the CDR3: TGTGCCAGCAGTTTCGCAGATACGCAGTATTTT. Its protein product is CASSFADTQYF. The chain joins TRBV27 to TRBJ2-3; D is uncertain. Germline V gene lookup returns CDR1 MNHEY and CDR2 SMNVEV (reference sequence). This CDR3 spans 11 amino acids. V was shortened by 3 bases and J by 4 bases, with 2 bases between the two germline ends.

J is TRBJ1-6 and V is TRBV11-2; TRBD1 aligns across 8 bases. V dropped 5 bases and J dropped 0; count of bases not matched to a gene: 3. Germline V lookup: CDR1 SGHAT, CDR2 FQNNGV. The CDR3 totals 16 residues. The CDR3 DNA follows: TGTGCCAGCAGCCTAACAGGGGGCTCCTATAATTCACCCCTCCACTTT. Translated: CASSLTGGSYNSPLHF.

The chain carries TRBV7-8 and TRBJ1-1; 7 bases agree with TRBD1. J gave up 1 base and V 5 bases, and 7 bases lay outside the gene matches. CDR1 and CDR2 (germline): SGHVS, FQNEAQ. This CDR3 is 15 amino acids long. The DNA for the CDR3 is TGTGCCAGCAGCCTGACAGGGAAGGAGAACACTGAAGCTTTCTTT. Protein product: CASSLTGKENTEAFF.

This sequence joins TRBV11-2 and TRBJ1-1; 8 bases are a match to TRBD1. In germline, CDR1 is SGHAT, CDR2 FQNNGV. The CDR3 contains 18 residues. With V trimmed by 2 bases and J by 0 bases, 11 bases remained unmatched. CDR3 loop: CASSLLVAGGDLNTEAFF. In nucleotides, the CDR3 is TGTGCCAGCAGCTTATTGGTGGCAGGGGGCGATTTGAACACTGAAGCTTTCTTT.

The CDR3 region is CASSLVWGGNTEAFF. DNA for the CDR3: TGTGCCAGCAGCTTAGTATGGGGGGGGAACACTGAAGCTTTCTTT. The chain employs TRBV7-2 and TRBJ1-1; possible D gene TRBD1, 5 bases. Trimming took 1 base from V and 1 from J, leaving 10 bases between them. The CDR3 is 15 amino acids. Germline values: CDR1 SGHTA, CDR2 FQGNSA.